The T cell receptor (beta chain) under discussion was sequenced for a study of blood T cell repertoires in COVID-19. This CDR3 is 13 amino acids long. The trim removed 9 bases at V and 1 base at J, leaving 5 bases unmatched. Germline V lookup: CDR1 SGHTA, CDR2 FQGNSA. The method was immunoSEQ multiplex PCR; TCRdb's version includes in-frame clones alone and lacks a portion of them. The table lists a few hundred thousand clones, 88% of them singletons, with roughly 6% in the top ten. The chain links TRBV7-2 to TRBJ1-1, with 7 positions matching TRBD1. Sequencing was performed on peripheral blood. This TCR derives from a woman in her 30s with COVID-19, enrolled during active disease. CDR3 coding DNA: TGTGCCAGTAGACAGGGAAGGAACACTGAAGCTTTCTTT. Translated: CASRQGRNTEAFF.